This entry describes one TCR beta chain. The antigen it recognizes is unknown. The sample holds no much larger clone one base away, and base qualities are not on file. The immunoSEQ Assay, a bias-controlled multiplex PCR, was used to amplify TCRbeta CDR3 regions from genomic DNA. In the paper's pipeline: The number of nucleated cells in each sample was estimated from the amplification of reference gene primers within the assay. Sequence reads were collapsed and filtered to measure the absolute abundance of every unique TCRbeta CDR3 rearrangement. For each sample, productive Simpson clonality was calculated by taking the square root of Simpson's diversity index across productive rearrangements. This immuneACCESS table, as held by TCRdb, lists in-frame sequences with V and J called but not all clones. Of the missing ones, under half trace to an unresolved V gene in checked studies; the others have no known cause. That table gives V, J and clone size, and the DNA gave D and trimming. Across this sample there are tens of thousands of clones, with around nine tenths seen only once. About 15% of the sample is in the top ten clones.

From the cysteine up to the phenylalanine, the CDR3 has a length of 13 residues. This entry keeps only the CDR3 DNA: 39 bases, framed from base 1. CDR1 GTSNPN and CDR2 SVGIG were looked up in the germline V gene (reference sequence). V and J are truncated by 0 bases and 0 bases respectively, leaving an intervening sequence of 4 bases. The sample is drawn from a study of blood T cell repertoires in COVID-19 (dated by TCRdb to between 2020 and 2021). Background on the whole study: Samples covering the acute and convalescent phases of COVID-19 were provided by collaborators in the United States, Italy and Spain. The prospective study material was composed of cDNA or gDNA derived from T cells, B-cell-depleted T cells, or PBMCs. Deeply sampled blood TCRbeta repertoires from subjects exposed to, actively infected with, or recovered from COVID-19 were included in the dataset. The repertoires were made available in a free public database intended to serve as a resource for research on the immune response to SARS-CoV-2. Samples came from the ongoing ImmuneRACE study (first 160 participants) plus 1,254 subjects from 6 global collaborators. The sample metadata nearly always contained a de-identified subject ID, COVID-19 status, age in years and sex. HLA class I and class II types, where available, came from metadata supplied by the sample provider rather than from assay-based typing.

Whole blood was collected in K2EDTA tubes by collaborating institutions according to the institutions' own protocols. For TCRbeta analysis, collaborators shipped samples as frozen whole blood, isolated PBMCs, or DNA extracted from either of those sample types. The paper's findings and limits, for the study overall: Clinical and demographic metadata were provided uncurated, with the amount varying by source and participant.

Sequencing input: peripheral blood. Recombination joined TRBV30 with TRBJ2-3; the D gene identity is not certain. This receptor was taken from a man aged 55-75 years with active or convalescent COVID-19. The nucleotide sequence reads TGTGCCTGGAGTGTCAGTAGCACAGATACGCAGTATTTT. It specifies CAWSVSSTDTQYF.